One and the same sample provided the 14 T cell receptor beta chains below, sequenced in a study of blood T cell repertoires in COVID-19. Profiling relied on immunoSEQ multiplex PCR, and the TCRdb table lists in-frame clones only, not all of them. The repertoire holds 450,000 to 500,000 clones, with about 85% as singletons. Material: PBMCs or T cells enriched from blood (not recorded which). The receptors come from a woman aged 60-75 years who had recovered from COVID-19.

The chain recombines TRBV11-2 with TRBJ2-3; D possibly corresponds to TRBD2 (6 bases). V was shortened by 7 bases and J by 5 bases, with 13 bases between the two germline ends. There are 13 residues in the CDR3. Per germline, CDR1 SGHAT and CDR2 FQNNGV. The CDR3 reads CASTISGVDTQYF. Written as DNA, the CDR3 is TGTGCCAGCACCATTTCGGGAGTAGATACGCAGTATTTT.

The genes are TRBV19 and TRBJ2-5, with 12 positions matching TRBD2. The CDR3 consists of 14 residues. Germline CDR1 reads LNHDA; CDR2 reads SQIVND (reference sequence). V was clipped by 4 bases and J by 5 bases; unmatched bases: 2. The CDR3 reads CASSKTSGGETQYF. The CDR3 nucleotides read TGTGCCAGTAGTAAAACTAGCGGGGGGGAGACCCAGTACTTC. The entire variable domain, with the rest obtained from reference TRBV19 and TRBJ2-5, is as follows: DGGITQSPKYLFRKEGQNVTLSCEQNLNHDAMYWYRQDPGQGLRLIYYSQIVNDFQKGDIAEGYSVSREKKESFPLTVTSAQKNPTAFYLCASSKTSGGETQYFGPGTRLLVL.

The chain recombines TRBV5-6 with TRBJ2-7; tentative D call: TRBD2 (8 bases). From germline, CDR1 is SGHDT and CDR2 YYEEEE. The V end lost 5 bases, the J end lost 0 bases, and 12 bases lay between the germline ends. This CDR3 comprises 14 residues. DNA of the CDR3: TGTGCCAGCAGTAGCGGGGACAGCTCCTACGAGCAGTACTTC. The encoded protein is CASSSGDSSYEQYF.

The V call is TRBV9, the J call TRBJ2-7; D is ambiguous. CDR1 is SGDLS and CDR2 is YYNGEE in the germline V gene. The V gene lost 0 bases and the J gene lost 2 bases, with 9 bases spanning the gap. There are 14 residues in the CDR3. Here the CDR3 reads CASSVGAPAYEQYF. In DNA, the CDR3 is TGTGCCAGCAGCGTAGGAGCCCCTGCCTACGAGCAGTACTTC.

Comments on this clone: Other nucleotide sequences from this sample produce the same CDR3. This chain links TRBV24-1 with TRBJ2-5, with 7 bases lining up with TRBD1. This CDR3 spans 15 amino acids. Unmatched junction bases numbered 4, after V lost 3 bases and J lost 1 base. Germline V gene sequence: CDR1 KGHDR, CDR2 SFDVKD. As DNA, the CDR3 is TGTGCCACCAGTGATCCTCGGACAGGCCAAGAGACCCAGTACTTC. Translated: CATSDPRTGQETQYF.

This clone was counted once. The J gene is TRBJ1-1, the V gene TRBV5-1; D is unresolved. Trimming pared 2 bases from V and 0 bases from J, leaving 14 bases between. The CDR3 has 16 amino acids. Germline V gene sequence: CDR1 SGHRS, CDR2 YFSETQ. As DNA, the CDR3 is TGCGCCAGCAGCTTAGGGTATGGAGGGATGAACACTGAAGCTTTCTTT. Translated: CASSLGYGGMNTEAFF.

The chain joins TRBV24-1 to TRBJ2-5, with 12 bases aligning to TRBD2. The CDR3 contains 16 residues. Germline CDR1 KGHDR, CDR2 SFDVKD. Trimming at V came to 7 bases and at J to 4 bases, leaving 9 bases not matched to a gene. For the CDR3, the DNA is TGTGCCACCAGCTCCCCCACTAGCGGGGGGTCAGAGACCCAGTACTTC. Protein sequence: CATSSPTSGGSETQYF.

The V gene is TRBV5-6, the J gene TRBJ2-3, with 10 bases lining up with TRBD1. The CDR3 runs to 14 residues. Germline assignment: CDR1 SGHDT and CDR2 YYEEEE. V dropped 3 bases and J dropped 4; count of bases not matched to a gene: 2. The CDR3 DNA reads TGTGCCAGCAGCTGGGGGACAGGGGCAGATACGCAGTATTTT. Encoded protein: CASSWGTGADTQYF.

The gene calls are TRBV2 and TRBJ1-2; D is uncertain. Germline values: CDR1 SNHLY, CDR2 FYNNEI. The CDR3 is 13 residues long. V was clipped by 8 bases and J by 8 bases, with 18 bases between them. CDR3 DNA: TGTGCCAGCGGGCGGGAGGGCTTCGACGGCTACACCTTC. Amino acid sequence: CASGREGFDGYTF.

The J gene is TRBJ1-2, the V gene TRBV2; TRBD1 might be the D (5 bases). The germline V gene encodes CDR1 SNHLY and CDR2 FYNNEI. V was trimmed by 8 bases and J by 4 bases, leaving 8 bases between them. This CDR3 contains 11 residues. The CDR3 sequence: CASAGVYGYTF. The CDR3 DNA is TGTGCCAGCGCGGGGGTCTATGGCTACACCTTC.

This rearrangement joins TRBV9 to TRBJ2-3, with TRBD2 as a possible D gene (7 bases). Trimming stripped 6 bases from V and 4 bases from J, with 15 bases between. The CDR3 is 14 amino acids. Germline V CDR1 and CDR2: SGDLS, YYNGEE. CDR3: CASIGGGGPDTQYF. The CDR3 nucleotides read TGTGCCAGCATCGGAGGGGGGGGGCCAGATACGCAGTATTTT.

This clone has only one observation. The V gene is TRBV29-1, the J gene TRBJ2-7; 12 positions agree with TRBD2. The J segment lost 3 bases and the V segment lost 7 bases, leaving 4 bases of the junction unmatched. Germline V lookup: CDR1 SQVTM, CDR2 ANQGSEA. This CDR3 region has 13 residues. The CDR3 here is CSAGLAGSYEQYF. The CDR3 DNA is TGCAGCGCCGGACTAGCGGGGAGCTACGAGCAGTACTTC.

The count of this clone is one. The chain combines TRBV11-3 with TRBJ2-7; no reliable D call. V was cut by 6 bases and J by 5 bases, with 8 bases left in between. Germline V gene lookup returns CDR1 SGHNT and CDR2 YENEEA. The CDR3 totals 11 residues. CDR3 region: CASRSGHEQYF. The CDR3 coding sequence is TGTGCCAGCAGGTCGGGTCACGAGCAGTACTTC.

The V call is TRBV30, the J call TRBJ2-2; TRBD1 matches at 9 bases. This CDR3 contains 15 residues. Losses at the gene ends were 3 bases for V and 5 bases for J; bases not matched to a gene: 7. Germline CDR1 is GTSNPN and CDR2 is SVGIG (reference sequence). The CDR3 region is CAWRTGQGLTGELFF. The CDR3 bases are TGTGCCTGGAGGACGGGACAGGGATTGACCGGGGAGCTGTTTTTT.